What follows is one T cell receptor (beta chain) and its context. The CDR3 has 14 residues. Trimming stripped 3 bases from V and 3 bases from J, with 12 bases between. Germline values: CDR1 KGHSH, CDR2 LQKENI. The data are from a study of CD8 T cells in Susac syndrome. Roughly 0.45 to 1 ug RNA was reverse transcribed with random hexamers. TCRdb independently ran MiXCR on the immunoSEQ multiplex PCR reads; one entry per CDR3 protein. The sample lists some 94,000 distinct CDR3 sequences, about 94% seen once, with approximately 0.3% in the top ten. The sample was CD4+ T cells from PBMCs. The chain links TRBV18 to TRBJ2-7, with unresolved D. The TCR comes from a human donor with Susac syndrome. DNA of the CDR3: TGTGCCAGCTCACCCCGGTCAGACGACTACGAGCAGTACTTC. Translated: CASSPRSDDYEQYF.